This entry describes one T cell receptor (beta chain). The target of this receptor is not known. Nothing much larger sits one base from this clone, and base qualities are not available. This sample was taken from a study of regulatory T cells in long-lasting Graves disease (TCRdb year 2021). Regarding the complete study: Patients with newly diagnosed Graves' disease had been on antithyroid drugs for under 3 months. Persistent Graves' disease patients were compared with newly diagnosed Graves' disease patients by peripheral blood TCR sequencing and RNA sequencing. The study was conducted in China and was registered as a clinical trial. TCR sequencing covered around 13 persistent and approximately 20 newly diagnosed Graves' disease patients, around 35 samples in total. Study-wide conclusions, independent of this receptor: The small sample size was acknowledged by the authors as a limitation that may reduce accuracy. Sequencing and analysis were restricted to the TCR beta chain. Persistent patients shared more public clonotypes among themselves (around 3,000) than newly diagnosed patients did (nearly 1,000). Because the primary lesion, thyroid tissue, could not be accessed, the study looked at peripheral blood alone. Lower TCR Shannon entropy and fewer highly expanded clones were observed in persistent Graves' disease patients than in newly diagnosed patients, which suggested clonal expansion.

The time point label here, explained by the study, means: newly diagnosed GD, antithyroid drugs for less than 3 months. For both TCR sequencing and RNA sequencing, RNA was extracted from PBMCs in TRIzol. Graves' disease was diagnosed according to American Thyroid Association guidelines. Recruitment of patients was carried out at an endocrinology department in Xi'an, China. From each patient, around 9 milliliters of peripheral blood was collected into an EDTA anticoagulant tube. Ficoll Paque Plus density gradient separation was used to isolate PBMCs, and no additional T cell sorting was done. An Agilent 2100 Bioanalyzer and agarose gel were used to check RNA quality, and a NanoDrop 2000 was used to measure RNA concentration. Receptor libraries were prepared by multiplex PCR. TCRdb names Illumina HiSeq 4000 as the instrument used. iRepertoire HTBI primers and Arm-PCR amplification of CDR3 regions were used to construct TCR beta libraries. PCR products were gel purified before sequencing. For the original study's pipeline: Gene usage analysis of CDR3 amino acid clonotypes relied on the roughly 64 TRBV and 14 TRBJ segments identified across samples. COPE and FqMerger were used to merge the filtered high-quality paired reads into contigs. Contigs were aligned with BLAST to IMGT TRBV, TRBD and TRBJ reference genes, and CDR3 was defined per IMGT. Clonotypes above 0.1% frequency were classified as highly expanded clones. Shannon entropy served as the measure of repertoire diversity, while the Gini coefficient captured V-J evenness. Clonotypes shared by more than one individual were considered public. The public sequencing data were trimmed at Q25 with fastp and processed into clonotypes with MiXCR by TCRdb, which kept only in-frame beta chains. Each record represents a unique CDR3 protein, reported with the most common genes and DNA among its rows. It is TCRdb's table, rather than the study itself, that gives the V and J calls and clone size. Recorded for this sample are a few hundred thousand distinct CDR3 sequences; 16% of them occurred a single time. Jointly, the top ten make up 30% of the sample.

This sample was shared with a second study, whose subject was T cells in Graves' hyperthyroidism and ophthalmopathy. The second study's paper adds: Stable Graves' hyperthyroidism was defined as the absence of progression to ophthalmopathy over 18 months of follow-up. Hyperthyroidism patients were newly diagnosed, with disease duration under 2 months, and aged 18 to 65 years. Exclusion was applied to patients with uncontrolled infections, other autoimmune diseases, pregnancy or lactation. Clinical symptoms, serum thyroxine and TRAb, thyroid ultrasound, and orbital computed tomography formed the basis for the diagnoses. A first-round RT-PCR of the TCR CDR3 used the HTBI primer set with the Qiagen OneStep RT-PCR kit. Most expanded thyroid clonotypes (frequency above 0.001) were also detected in blood, a finding suggesting that blood repertoires may reflect thyroid immune responses. A model built on a 13 V-J signature distinguished ophthalmopathy from stable hyperthyroidism, reaching about 88% sensitivity and under 84% specificity in cross-validation and 80%/75% in testing. In validation, the model predicted progression to ophthalmopathy a median of roughly 6.1 months before onset, with about 71% sensitivity and 72.22% specificity. To identify distinguishing TCR V-J signatures, a discovery cohort of about 100 patients was used, comprising 43 with Graves' ophthalmopathy and some 60 with stable Graves' hyperthyroidism. Prospective prediction of ophthalmopathy was tested in an independent validation cohort of 18 to 20 hyperthyroidism patients and 15 to 17 patients who later progressed to ophthalmopathy. The 100 or so discovery patients were randomly split 7:3 into training and test sets. In addition, the study compared T-cell repertoires in thyroid tissue and in blood from six Graves' hyperthyroidism patients. After blood sampling, hyperthyroidism patients were treated with methimazole at a starting dose of 30 mg daily, and ophthalmopathy patients were treated with high-dose intravenous methylprednisolone. Libraries were constructed in a second round of multiplex PCR, after which size selection and purification were carried out. The libraries were sequenced on an Illumina HiSeq2000 using paired-end 100 bp reads. SOAPnuke was used to process the raw data, removing reads that contained adapters or uncalled bases, had a mean Phred below 15, or lacked an exact match to the constant primer or identifier. COPE v1.2.5 was used to merge high-quality paired reads, and clonotypes were defined as unique nucleotide sequences. Clonotypes were aligned to IMGT TRBV, TRBD and TRBJ reference segments using MiTCR v1.1. The analysis included only V-J combinations with a frequency above 0.0001, which together covered over 98% of the repertoires. The TCS score was defined as the ratio of F50 (clonal expansion) to E x V (chaos), calculated using BLOSUM62-based TCRdist between CDR3 peptides within each V-J. Welch's t-statistics and random forest reduced roughly 540 V-J features to 13, which were used in a naive Bayes classifier (R e1071). No statistical method was used to fix the sample size in advance, and group allocation was not hidden from the investigators. TCR Vbeta CDR3 sequencing of 120 to 150 peripheral blood samples (43 ophthalmopathy, approximately 80 hyperthyroidism and some 17 progressor patients) is reported in the paper.

The input for sequencing was peripheral blood mononuclear cells (PBMCs), taken at new diagnosis, from a patient treated with antithyroid drugs. This receptor was identified in a man between 40 and 49 years old with Graves disease. Donor details come from another sample of the same person, matched by shared clones.

The CDR3 amino acid sequence is: CASRGGAGAEAFF. The sequenced DNA: TGTGCCAGCCGAGGGGGAGCTGGGGCTGAAGCTTTCTTT. The rearrangement combines TRBV12-3 or TRBV12-4 with TRBJ1-1, and TRBD1 may be the D gene, going by 6 matching bases. Cut back by 8 bases and 6 bases, the V and J ends lie 16 bases apart. The cysteine opens and the phenylalanine closes a CDR3 of 13 amino acids. Of all the DNA, just the CDR3 is kept, 39 bases in frame from base 1.